This TCR beta chain was identified during a study of somatic mutations in cytotoxic T cells in rheumatoid arthritis. Study at large: Selected populations of V beta antibody-stained T cells underwent flow sorting at nearly 100% purity; these encompassed V beta1+ cells subjected to TCRB sequencing.

This table comes from immunoSEQ multiplex PCR, and its TCRdb copy is limited to in-frame clones, with some not included. The sample includes tens of thousands of clones, 82% of them seen just once. Germline lookup yields CDR1 MRHNA and CDR2 SNTAGT. The CDR3 contains 15 residues. The ends lost 3 bases at V and 4 bases at J; junction bases unmatched: 0. Flow cytometry served to check the purity of CD4+ and CD8+ cells, which were isolated by positive magnetic bead selection. The material sequenced was CD8+ T cells sorted from blood. The chain combines TRBV6-4 with TRBJ2-3; TRBD2 matches 14 bases. This receptor was identified in an adult with rheumatoid arthritis. The CDR3 loop is CASSETSGGADTQYF. CDR3 coding DNA: TGTGCCAGCAGTGAGACTAGCGGGGGGGCAGATACGCAGTATTTT.